These T cell receptor beta chains were read from a single sample in a study of blood T cell repertoires in COVID-19. Sequencing used immunoSEQ multiplex PCR; TCRdb keeps in-frame clones, though not all of them. Of approximately 150,000 clones in the sample, about 86% were seen once. Material for sequencing was peripheral blood. The receptor source for this set is a woman aged 60-75 years with acute or convalescent COVID-19. Both conserved end residues are part of each CDR3. The D gene is left open where the match is weak. Clone size is not always given. Where it is, it says once, few, many or a class for expanded clones.

- | - | TRBJ1-2 | TRBV27 | CASSLSSGNYGYTF | TGTGCCAGCAGTTTATCAAGCGGGAACTATGGCTACACCTTC
- | TRBD1 | TRBJ1-1 | TRBV3-1/TRBV3-2 | CASSDDRADTEAFF | TGTGCCAGCAGCGACGACAGGGCAGACACTGAAGCTTTCTTT
- | TRBD1 | TRBJ1-2 | TRBV24-1 | CATSDSGQGHGYTF | TGTGCCACCAGTGATTCAGGACAGGGACATGGCTACACCTTC
- | - | TRBJ2-3 | TRBV7-8 | CASSSNGFTSTDTQYF | TGTGCCAGCAGCTCGAACGGGTTTACTAGCACAGATACGCAGTATTTT
- | TRBD1 | TRBJ2-7 | TRBV11-3 | CASSSSTGKYEQYF | TGTGCCAGCAGCTCTTCGACAGGGAAATACGAGCAGTACTTC
- | - | TRBJ1-5 | TRBV6-5 | CASSESGDQPQHF | TGTGCCAGCAGCGAGTCGGGGGACCAGCCCCAGCATTTT
- | TRBD2 | TRBJ2-1 | TRBV3-1/TRBV3-2 | CATFPKESGNNEQFF | TGTGCCACTTTCCCGAAGGAGAGCGGGAACAATGAGCAGTTCTTC
- | - | TRBJ2-7 | TRBV30 | CAWSVRGYEQYF | TGTGCCTGGAGTGTAAGGGGTTACGAGCAGTACTTC
- | - | TRBJ1-6 | TRBV2 | CASTGAPNSPLHF | TGTGCCAGCACAGGGGCCCCTAATTCACCCCTCCACTTT
- | - | TRBJ2-5 | TRBV28 | CASSGAGQETQYF | TGTGCCAGCAGTGGAGCGGGCCAAGAGACCCAGTACTTC
- | TRBD2 | TRBJ2-7 | TRBV10-2 | CAAAAGGSYEQYF | TGCGCCGCCGCGGCGGGGGGTTCCTACGAGCAGTACTTC
- | TRBD1 | TRBJ2-1 | TRBV3-1/TRBV3-2 | CASSQGDRGYNEQFF | TGTGCCAGCAGCCAAGGGGACAGGGGATACAATGAGCAGTTCTTC
- | TRBD1 | TRBJ2-3 | TRBV7-2 | CASSLGVGQGGDTQYF | TGTGCCAGCAGCTTAGGTGTCGGACAGGGGGGAGATACGCAGTATTTT
- | - | TRBJ1-6 | TRBV4-3 | CASSQAAQGDSPLHF | TGCGCCAGCAGCCAAGCAGCACAGGGAGATTCACCCCTCCACTTT
- | TRBD1 | TRBJ2-1 | TRBV30 | CACTGGLSSYNEQFF | TGTGCCTGCACAGGGGGCTTAAGCTCCTACAATGAGCAGTTCTTC
- | TRBD1 | TRBJ2-7 | TRBV6-5 | CASRAHPGQKYEQYF | TGTGCCAGCAGAGCACACCCGGGACAGAAATACGAGCAGTACTTC
- | - | TRBJ2-6 | TRBV6-2/TRBV6-3 | CASSYNTNSGANVLTF | TGTGCCAGCAGTTATAACACCAACTCTGGGGCCAACGTCCTGACTTTC
- | TRBD1 | TRBJ1-4 | TRBV11-3 | CASSLDGTANEKLFF | TGTGCCAGCAGCTTAGACGGGACAGCGAATGAAAAACTGTTTTTT
- | - | TRBJ2-7 | TRBV7-9 | CASSSGTLSTYEQYF | TGTGCCAGCAGTTCCGGGACACTTTCCACCTACGAGCAGTACTTC
- | - | TRBJ1-3 | TRBV11-2 | CASSLALNTIYF | TGTGCCAGCAGCTTAGCCCTAAACACCATATATTTT
- | TRBD1 | TRBJ2-3 | TRBV5-4 | CASSFTGEDTQYF | TGTGCCAGCAGCTTCACAGGGGAAGATACGCAGTATTTT
- | - | TRBJ1-4 | TRBV28 | CASSSTGEGNEKLFF | TGTGCCAGCAGTTCGACCGGGGAAGGGAATGAAAAACTGTTTTTT
- | - | TRBJ2-1 | TRBV9 | CASSPPPDNEQFF | TGTGCCAGCAGCCCCCCTCCCGACAATGAGCAGTTCTTC
once | TRBD1 | TRBJ2-4 | TRBV3-1/TRBV3-2 | CASSQVRDRVNIQYF | TGTGCCAGCAGCCAAGTTCGAGACAGGGTGAACATTCAGTACTTC
few | - | TRBJ1-1 | TRBV28 | CASSRKTRAFF | TGTGCCAGCAGTCGGAAGACACGGGCTTTCTTT
- | - | TRBJ2-5 | TRBV2 | CASSLLQETQYF | TGTGCCAGCTCACTTTTACAAGAGACCCAGTACTTC
- | - | TRBJ2-6 | TRBV10-2 | CASSESPGGANVLTF | TGCGCCAGCAGTGAGTCTCCGGGGGGGGCCAACGTCCTGACTTTC
once | - | TRBJ1-1 | TRBV5-4 | CASSLRPRTGTEAFF | TGTGCCAGCAGCTTGCGGCCCAGAACAGGCACTGAAGCTTTCTTT
many | TRBD1 | TRBJ1-1 | TRBV12-3/TRBV12-4 | CASGQGNTEAFF | TGTGCCAGTGGACAGGGGAACACTGAAGCTTTCTTT
- | - | TRBJ2-5 | TRBV21-1 | CASSKAPGHLQETQYF | TGTGCCAGCAGCAAAGCCCCCGGACACCTACAAGAGACCCAGTACTTC
- | TRBD1 | TRBJ1-2 | TRBV4-2 | CASSQIGTVKGYTF | TGTGCCAGCAGCCAAATCGGGACAGTTAAGGGCTACACCTTC
- | TRBD1 | TRBJ2-7 | TRBV10-3 | CAISERQGVHEQYF | TGTGCCATCAGTGAGAGACAGGGGGTCCACGAGCAGTACTTC
- | - | TRBJ1-2 | TRBV6-4 | CASSDSGRLGYTF | TGTGCCAGCAGTGACTCGGGCAGGTTGGGCTACACCTTC
- | - | TRBJ2-2 | TRBV2 | CASSLQGHANTGELFF | TGTGCCAGCAGTTTACAGGGACACGCGAACACCGGGGAGCTGTTTTTT
- | TRBD1 | TRBJ2-3 | TRBV7-2 | CASSSPFLGQGSDTQYF | TGTGCCAGCAGCTCCCCCTTCCTTGGACAGGGGTCAGATACGCAGTATTTT
once | TRBD1 | TRBJ2-3 | TRBV18 | CASSTTGTGVSDTQYF | TGTGCCAGCTCAACTACCGGGACAGGGGTGTCAGATACGCAGTATTTT
- | - | TRBJ1-1 | TRBV27 | CASSFRGARSTEAFF | TGTGCCAGCAGTTTTCGGGGGGCCAGGAGTACTGAAGCTTTCTTT
- | TRBD2 | TRBJ2-3 | TRBV9 | CASSVVGAGGEDTQYF | TGTGCCAGCAGCGTAGTAGGAGCGGGGGGGGAAGATACGCAGTATTTT
once | - | TRBJ2-2 | TRBV13 | CASSLGLGGELFF | TGTGCCAGCAGCTTAGGCCTAGGAGGGGAGCTGTTTTTT
- | TRBD2 | TRBJ2-5 | TRBV9 | CASSVAAASGGAGQETQYF | TGTGCCAGCAGCGTAGCTGCGGCTAGCGGGGGGGCGGGACAAGAGACCCAGTACTTC
- | TRBD1 | TRBJ1-1 | TRBV25-1 | CASSEGRQGTPRTEAFF | TGTGCCAGCAGTGAAGGGAGACAGGGGACCCCGCGCACTGAAGCTTTCTTT
- | - | TRBJ2-1 | TRBV4-1 | CASSQGGEQFF | TGCGCCAGCAGCCAGGGAGGTGAGCAGTTCTTC
- | TRBD1 | TRBJ1-2 | TRBV3-1/TRBV3-2 | CASSQDTGVGYGYTF | TGTGCCAGCAGCCAAGATACAGGGGTGGGATATGGCTACACCTTC
- | - | TRBJ2-3 | TRBV9 | CASSVRTGSTDTQYF | TGTGCCAGCAGCGTAAGAACAGGGAGCACAGATACGCAGTATTTT
- | - | TRBJ1-1 | TRBV5-1 | CASSLEVGQFEAFF | TGCGCCAGCAGCTTGGAAGTCGGACAGTTTGAAGCTTTCTTT
- | - | TRBJ2-1 | TRBV21-1 | CASSKAGTGGYNEQFF | TGTGCCAGCAGCAAAGCCGGGACAGGGGGTTACAATGAGCAGTTCTTC
- | TRBD2 | TRBJ2-7 | TRBV28 | CASRSGLVGEQYF | TGTGCCAGCAGATCGGGACTAGTCGGTGAGCAGTACTTC